This record concerns one T cell receptor beta chain sequence. Its target is unknown. The donors were adults (healthy and HIV-negative) with no recent acute infections or vaccinations. The table came from immunoSEQ multiplex PCR; TCRdb's copy has only in-frame clones and leaves some out. The table lists under 600,000 clones, more than 95% of them singletons, with 0.045% to 0.07% in the top ten. Germline CDR1 reads WSHSY; CDR2 reads SAAADI. The junction had 6 bases not matched to a gene; V was cut back by 6 bases and J by 1 base. This CDR3 has 16 amino acids. This record belongs to a study of shared clonotypes between healthy human individuals. Overall study: The study enrolled two women and three men aged 18 to 49. The study's findings and limits: Naive subsets generally exceeded memory subsets in estimated richness.

Sequencing was carried out using naive CD4+ T cells sorted from blood. Subset indicated: CD45RA+ positively selected. The TCR sequence derives from a woman in her 30s in good health. The gene calls are TRBV10-2 and TRBJ2-3, with 11 nucleotides matching TRBD2. This CDR3 reads CASSRGLAEGTDTQYF. The CDR3 DNA reads TGCGCCAGCAGCCGGGGACTAGCGGAGGGCACAGATACGCAGTATTTT.